The rows below give T cell receptor beta chains drawn from one sample of a study of siplizumab effects on memory and regulatory T cells. The protocol was immunoSEQ multiplex PCR, while the TCRdb copy is restricted to in-frame clones and leaves out a portion. This table holds approximately 110,000 clones, around 92% found once. The sequencing input was Tregs sorted from blood. Receptors were obtained from a human donor in good health. Each CDR3 is given with its conserved first and last residue. A D gene is named only where the DNA matches it firmly. Not all rows give a size; the values are once, few, many and, for expanded clones, a class.

J | V | D | size | CDR3 | DNA
TRBJ1-3 | TRBV7-8 | NA | NA | CASSLVLSGNTIYF | TGTGCCAGCAGCTTAGTGCTCTCTGGAAACACCATATATTTT
TRBJ1-2 | TRBV19 | NA | NA | CASSIDQRGNYGYTF | TGTGCCAGTAGTATAGATCAGAGGGGAAACTATGGCTACACCTTC
TRBJ1-2 | TRBV6-4 | NA | once | CASSPLRGIGYGYTF | TGTGCCAGCAGTCCCCTACGGGGGATCGGCTATGGCTACACCTTC
TRBJ1-1 | TRBV7-7 | NA | once | CASSSPSGVSEAFF | TGTGCCAGCAGCTCCCCCTCGGGCGTCTCTGAAGCTTTCTTT
TRBJ2-7 | TRBV5-1 | TRBD1 | NA | CASSFRQGSYEQYF | TGCGCCAGCAGCTTTCGACAGGGCTCCTACGAGCAGTACTTC
TRBJ2-5 | TRBV9 | TRBD1 | NA | CASSRDRGRETQYF | TGTGCCAGCAGCCGGGACAGGGGGCGAGAGACCCAGTACTTC
TRBJ2-1 | TRBV25-1 | TRBD2 | NA | CASSRGLGTDSYNEQFF | TGTGCCAGCAGCCGCGGACTAGGAACAGACTCCTACAATGAGCAGTTCTTC
TRBJ2-2 | TRBV9 | TRBD1 | NA | CASSVQGAPGFGELFF | TGTGCCAGCAGCGTCCAGGGGGCCCCGGGATTCGGGGAGCTGTTTTTT
TRBJ2-3 | TRBV5-6 | TRBD2 | NA | CASSLDFEREGLTDTQYF | TGTGCCAGCAGCTTGGATTTTGAGCGGGAGGGCCTGACAGATACGCAGTATTTT
TRBJ2-7 | TRBV4-1 | TRBD1 | NA | CASSRHGTGVDEQYF | TGCGCCAGCAGCCGTCACGGGACAGGGGTCGACGAGCAGTACTTC
TRBJ1-2 | TRBV25-1 | NA | once | CASSELWVSYGYTF | TGTGCCAGCAGTGAATTATGGGTATCATATGGCTACACCTTC
TRBJ2-3 | TRBV4-1 | NA | NA | CASSQEVASGHTDTQYF | TGCGCCAGCAGCCAAGAGGTTGCGAGCGGACACACAGATACGCAGTATTTT
TRBJ2-5 | TRBV7-9 | TRBD1 | NA | CASSYRQGRETQYF | TGTGCCAGCAGTTACCGACAGGGGAGGGAGACCCAGTACTTC
TRBJ1-1 | TRBV10-3 | TRBD1 | NA | CAISLQGASTEAFF | TGTGCCATCAGTCTACAGGGGGCAAGCACTGAAGCTTTCTTT
TRBJ2-3 | TRBV29-1 | NA | NA | CSVGLLSTDTQYF | TGCAGCGTTGGACTGCTTAGCACAGATACGCAGTATTTT
TRBJ1-4 | TRBV7-9 | NA | NA | CASSPRGEKLFF | TGTGCCAGCAGCCCCCGCGGAGAAAAACTGTTTTTT
TRBJ2-6 | TRBV9 | TRBD2 | NA | CASSFGLAGSGANVLTF | TGTGCCAGCAGCTTCGGACTAGCGGGCTCTGGGGCCAACGTCCTGACTTTC
TRBJ2-7 | TRBV7-9 | NA | NA | CASSSQFGGYEQYF | TGTGCCAGCAGCTCCCAATTTGGGGGTTATGAGCAGTACTTC
TRBJ2-3 | TRBV7-9 | NA | NA | CASSPNSDTQYF | TGTGCCAGCAGCCCTAATTCAGATACGCAGTATTTT
TRBJ1-6 | TRBV21-1 | NA | NA | CASSKDVQTPLHF | TGTGCCAGCAGCAAAGATGTGCAGACACCCCTCCACTTT
TRBJ1-1 | TRBV6-5 | NA | NA | CASGSTGYAEAFF | TGTGCCAGCGGTAGCACAGGGTACGCTGAAGCTTTCTTT
TRBJ2-3 | TRBV7-6 | NA | NA | CASSLGPTDTQYF | TGTGCCAGCAGCTTAGGACCGACAGATACGCAGTATTTT
TRBJ2-7 | TRBV19 | NA | NA | CASSTTGYPSYEQYF | TGTGCCAGTAGTACAACAGGGTACCCCTCCTACGAGCAGTACTTC
TRBJ2-2 | TRBV19 | NA | NA | CASSGRVGSGTGELFF | TGTGCCAGTAGTGGCAGGGTGGGGAGTGGTACCGGGGAGCTGTTTTTT
TRBJ2-7 | TRBV7-2 | TRBD2 | NA | CASSLDIAGDLKQYF | TGTGCCAGCAGCTTAGATATAGCGGGGGACTTGAAGCAGTACTTC
TRBJ1-1 | TRBV10-3 | NA | NA | CAISETGTRSAFF | TGTGCCATCAGTGAGACAGGGACCAGGTCAGCTTTCTTT
TRBJ2-7 | TRBV19 | NA | once | CASSSGMPYEQYF | TGTGCCAGTAGTTCAGGGATGCCCTACGAGCAGTACTTC
TRBJ2-3 | TRBV13 | NA | NA | CASSLPSLTDTQYF | TGTGCCAGCAGCTTACCGAGCTTGACAGATACGCAGTATTTT